This TCR beta chain came from a study of blood T cell repertoires in COVID-19. Germline-derived CDR1 and CDR2 are MGHDK and SYGVNS. This CDR3 region has 14 residues. The V and J ends lost 3 bases and 7 bases, in that order; junction bases with no gene match: 4. The data were produced by immunoSEQ multiplex PCR, yet TCRdb's version contains in-frame clones alone and is incomplete. The sample shows some 520,000 clones, roughly nine tenths of them seen only once. The origin of this receptor is a man aged 18 to 30 with COVID-19, enrolled during active disease. The sample taken for sequencing was peripheral blood. The chain is built from TRBV25-1 and TRBJ1-1, with TRBD1 identical over 11 bases. The CDR3: CASSEAGTGGEAFF. For the CDR3, the DNA is TGTGCCAGCAGTGAGGCGGGGACAGGGGGTGAAGCTTTCTTT.